The source of this T cell receptor beta chain is a study of T cells in Graves' hyperthyroidism and ophthalmopathy. The TCR beta CDR3 regions underwent amplification using RNA transcripts as the source. A set of HTBI primers served as the primers for a first-round RT-PCR of the TCR CDR3. One entry per CDR3 protein results from TCRdb running MiXCR on the multiplex PCR reads. The table includes about 840,000 distinct CDR3 sequences, more than 30% detected once. V was clipped by 0 bases and J by 4 bases; unmatched bases: 6. The germline V gene has CDR1 SGDLS and CDR2 YYNGEE. CDR3 length: 15 amino acids. The clonotype comes from a man younger than 35 with Graves' hyperthyroidism. V gene TRBV9 combines with J gene TRBJ2-7; TRBD2 matches 8 bases. The sequenced sample consisted of blood. CDR3: CASSVGGGRIYEQYF. For the CDR3, the DNA is TGTGCCAGCAGCGTAGGGGGCGGGAGGATATACGAGCAGTACTTC.